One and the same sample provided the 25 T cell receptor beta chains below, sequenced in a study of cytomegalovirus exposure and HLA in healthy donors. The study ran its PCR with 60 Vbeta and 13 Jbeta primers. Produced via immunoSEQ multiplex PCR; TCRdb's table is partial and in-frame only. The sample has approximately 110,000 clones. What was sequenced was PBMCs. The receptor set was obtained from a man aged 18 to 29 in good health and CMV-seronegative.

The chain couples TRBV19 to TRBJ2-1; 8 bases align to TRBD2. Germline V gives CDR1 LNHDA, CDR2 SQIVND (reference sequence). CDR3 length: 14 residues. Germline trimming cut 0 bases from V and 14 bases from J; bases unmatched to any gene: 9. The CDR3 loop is CASSIDHVAGREFF. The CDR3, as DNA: TGTGCCAGTAGTATAGATCATGTAGCGGGACGTGAGTTCTTC.

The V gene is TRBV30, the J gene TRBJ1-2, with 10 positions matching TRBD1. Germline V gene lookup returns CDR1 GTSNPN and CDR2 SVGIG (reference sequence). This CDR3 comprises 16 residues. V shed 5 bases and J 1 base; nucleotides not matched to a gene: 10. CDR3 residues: CAWSGTGANFNYGYTF. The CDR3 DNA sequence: TGTGCCTGGTCCGGGACAGGGGCGAACTTTAACTATGGCTACACCTTC.

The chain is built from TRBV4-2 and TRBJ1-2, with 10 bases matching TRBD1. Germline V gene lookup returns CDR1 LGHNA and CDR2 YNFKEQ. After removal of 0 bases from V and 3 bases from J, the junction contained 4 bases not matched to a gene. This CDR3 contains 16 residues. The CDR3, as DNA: TGTGCCAGCAGCCAAGATAGTGGGACAGGGGACTATGGCTACACCTTC. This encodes CASSQDSGTGDYGYTF.

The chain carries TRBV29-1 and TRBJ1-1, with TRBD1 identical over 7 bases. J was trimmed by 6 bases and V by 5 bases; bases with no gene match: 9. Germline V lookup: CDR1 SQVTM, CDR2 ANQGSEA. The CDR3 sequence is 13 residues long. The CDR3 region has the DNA TGCAGCGTTCAGGGACAGTATTTGCCTGAAGCTTTCTTT. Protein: CSVQGQYLPEAFF. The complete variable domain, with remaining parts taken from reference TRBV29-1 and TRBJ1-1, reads SAVISQKPSRDICQRGTSLTIQCQVDSQVTMMFWYRQQPGQSLTLIATANQGSEATYESGFVIDKFPISRPNLTFSTLTVSNMSPEDSSIYLCSVQGQYLPEAFFGQGTRLTVV.

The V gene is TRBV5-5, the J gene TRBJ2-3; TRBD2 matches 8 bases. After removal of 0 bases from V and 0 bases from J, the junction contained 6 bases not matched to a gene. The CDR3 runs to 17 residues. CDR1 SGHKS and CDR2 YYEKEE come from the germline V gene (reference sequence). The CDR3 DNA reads TGTGCCAGCAGCTTGGGAGTAGCGGGGAGGAGCACAGATACGCAGTATTTT. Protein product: CASSLGVAGRSTDTQYF.

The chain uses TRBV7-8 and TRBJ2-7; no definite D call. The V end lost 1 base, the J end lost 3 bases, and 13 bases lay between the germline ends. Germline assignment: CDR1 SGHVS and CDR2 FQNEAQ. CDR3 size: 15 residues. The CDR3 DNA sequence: TGTGCCAGCAGCTTAGGAGGCGGTCTTTTCTACGAGCAGTACTTC. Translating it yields CASSLGGGLFYEQYF.

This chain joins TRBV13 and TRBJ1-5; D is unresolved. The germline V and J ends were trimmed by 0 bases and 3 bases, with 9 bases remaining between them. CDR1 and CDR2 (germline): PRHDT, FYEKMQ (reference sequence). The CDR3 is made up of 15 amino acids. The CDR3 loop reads CASSLGTGNNQPQHF. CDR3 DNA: TGTGCCAGCAGCTTAGGAACCGGGAACAATCAGCCCCAGCATTTT.

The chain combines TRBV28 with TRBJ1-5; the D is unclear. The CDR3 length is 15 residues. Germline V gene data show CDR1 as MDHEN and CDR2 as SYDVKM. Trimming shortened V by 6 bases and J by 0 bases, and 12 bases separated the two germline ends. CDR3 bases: TGTGCCAGCAGCCGCAGACTCACTAGCAATCAGCCCCAGCATTTT. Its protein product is CASSRRLTSNQPQHF. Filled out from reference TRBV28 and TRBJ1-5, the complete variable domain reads DVKVTQSSRYLVKRTGEKVFLECVQDMDHENMFWYRQDPGLGLRLIYFSYDVKMKEKGDIPEGYSVSREKKERFSLILESASTNQTSMYLCASSRRLTSNQPQHFGDGTRLSIL.

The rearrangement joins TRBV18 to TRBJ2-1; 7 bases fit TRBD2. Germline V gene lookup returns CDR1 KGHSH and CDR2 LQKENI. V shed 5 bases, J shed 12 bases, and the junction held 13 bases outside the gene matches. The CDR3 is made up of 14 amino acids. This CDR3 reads CASSSKGSSGGQFF. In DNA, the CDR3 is TGTGCCAGCTCATCCAAGGGGTCTAGCGGAGGGCAGTTCTTC.

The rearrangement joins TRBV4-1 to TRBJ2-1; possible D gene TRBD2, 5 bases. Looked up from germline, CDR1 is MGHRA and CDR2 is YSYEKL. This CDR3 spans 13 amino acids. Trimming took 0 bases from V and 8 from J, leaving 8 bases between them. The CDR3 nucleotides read TGCGCCAGCAGCCAAGATTTGGGAGATGAGCAGTTCTTC. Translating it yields CASSQDLGDEQFF.

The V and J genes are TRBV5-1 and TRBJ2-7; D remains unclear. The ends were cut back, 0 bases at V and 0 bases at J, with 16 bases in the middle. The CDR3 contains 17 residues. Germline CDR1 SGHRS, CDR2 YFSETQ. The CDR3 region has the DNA TGCGCCAGCAGCTTGGACCTCCAACCGTCGAGCTCCTACGAGCAGTACTTC. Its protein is CASSLDLQPSSSYEQYF.

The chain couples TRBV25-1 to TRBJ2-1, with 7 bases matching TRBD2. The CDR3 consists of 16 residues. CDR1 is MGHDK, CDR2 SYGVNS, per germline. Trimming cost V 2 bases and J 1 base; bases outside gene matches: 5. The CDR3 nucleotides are TGTGCCAGCAGTGAAACCGGGGGAGGGTCCTACAATGAGCAGTTCTTC. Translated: CASSETGGGSYNEQFF.

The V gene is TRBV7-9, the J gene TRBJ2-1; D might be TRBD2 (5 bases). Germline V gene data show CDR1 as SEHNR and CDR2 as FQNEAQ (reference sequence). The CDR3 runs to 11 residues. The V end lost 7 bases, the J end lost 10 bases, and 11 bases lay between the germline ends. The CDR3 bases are TGTGCCAGCACCGAGGGCGGCGAGCAGTTCTTC. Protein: CASTEGGEQFF.

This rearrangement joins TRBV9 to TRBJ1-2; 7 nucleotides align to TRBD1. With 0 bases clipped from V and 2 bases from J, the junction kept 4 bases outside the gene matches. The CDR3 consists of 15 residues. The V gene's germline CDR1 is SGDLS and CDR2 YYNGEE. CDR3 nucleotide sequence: TGTGCCAGCAGCGTAGGGACAGGTTCGAACTATGGCTACACCTTC. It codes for CASSVGTGSNYGYTF. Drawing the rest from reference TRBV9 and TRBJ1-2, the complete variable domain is DSGVTQTPKHLITATGQRVTLRCSPRSGDLSVYWYQQSLDQGLQFLIQYYNGEERAKGNILERFSAQQFPDLHSELNLSSLELGDSALYFCASSVGTGSNYGYTFGSGTRLTVV.

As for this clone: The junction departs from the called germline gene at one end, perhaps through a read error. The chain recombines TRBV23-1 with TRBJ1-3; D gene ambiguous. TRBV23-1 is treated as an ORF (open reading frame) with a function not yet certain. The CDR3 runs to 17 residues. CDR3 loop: CASIQGPFFIAGNTIYF. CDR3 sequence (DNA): TGCGCCAGCATTCAAGGGCCATTCTTTATTGCTGGAAACACCATATATTTT.

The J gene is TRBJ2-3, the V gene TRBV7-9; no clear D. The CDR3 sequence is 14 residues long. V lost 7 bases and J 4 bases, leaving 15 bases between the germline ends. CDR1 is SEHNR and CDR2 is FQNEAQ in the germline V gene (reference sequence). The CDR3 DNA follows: TGTGCCAGCACCCTCTTTCAGGTGGCAGATACGCAGTATTTT. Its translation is CASTLFQVADTQYF.

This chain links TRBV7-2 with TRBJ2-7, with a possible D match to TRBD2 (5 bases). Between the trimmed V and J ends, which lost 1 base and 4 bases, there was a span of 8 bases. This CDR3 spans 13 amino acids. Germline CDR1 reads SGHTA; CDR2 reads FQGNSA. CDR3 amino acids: CASSLGRRYEQYF. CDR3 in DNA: TGTGCCAGCAGCTTAGGCAGGAGGTACGAGCAGTACTTC.

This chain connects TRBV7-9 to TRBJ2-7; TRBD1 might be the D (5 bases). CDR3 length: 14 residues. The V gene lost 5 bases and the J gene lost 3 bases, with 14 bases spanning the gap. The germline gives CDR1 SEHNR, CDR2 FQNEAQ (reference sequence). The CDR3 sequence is CASSPQRRGYEQYF. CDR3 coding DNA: TGTGCCAGCAGCCCCCAAAGAAGGGGCTACGAGCAGTACTTC.

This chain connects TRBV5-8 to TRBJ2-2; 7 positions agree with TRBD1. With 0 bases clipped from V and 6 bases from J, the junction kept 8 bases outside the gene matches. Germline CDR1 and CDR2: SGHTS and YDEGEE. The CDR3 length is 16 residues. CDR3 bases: TGTGCCAGCAGCTTGGCCCTAAGAACAGGGGCCGGGGAGCTGTTTTTT. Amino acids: CASSLALRTGAGELFF.

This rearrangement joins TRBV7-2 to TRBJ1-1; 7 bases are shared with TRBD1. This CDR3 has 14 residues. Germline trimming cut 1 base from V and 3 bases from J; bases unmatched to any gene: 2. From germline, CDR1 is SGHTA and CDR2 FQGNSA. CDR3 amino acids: CASSLDRGHTEAFF. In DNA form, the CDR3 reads TGTGCCAGCAGCTTAGACAGGGGTCACACTGAAGCTTTCTTT.

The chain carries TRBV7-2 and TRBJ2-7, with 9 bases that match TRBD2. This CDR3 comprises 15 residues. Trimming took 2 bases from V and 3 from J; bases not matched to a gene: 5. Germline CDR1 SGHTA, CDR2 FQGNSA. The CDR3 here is CASSLSGTSIYEQYF. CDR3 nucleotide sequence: TGTGCCAGCAGCTTAAGCGGGACTAGCATCTACGAGCAGTACTTC.

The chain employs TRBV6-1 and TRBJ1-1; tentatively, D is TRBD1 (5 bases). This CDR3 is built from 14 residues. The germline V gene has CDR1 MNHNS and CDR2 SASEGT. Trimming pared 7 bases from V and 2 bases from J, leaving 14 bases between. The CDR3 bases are TGTGCCAGCAAAATCGGGGGTGGAAACACTGAAGCTTTCTTT. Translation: CASKIGGGNTEAFF.

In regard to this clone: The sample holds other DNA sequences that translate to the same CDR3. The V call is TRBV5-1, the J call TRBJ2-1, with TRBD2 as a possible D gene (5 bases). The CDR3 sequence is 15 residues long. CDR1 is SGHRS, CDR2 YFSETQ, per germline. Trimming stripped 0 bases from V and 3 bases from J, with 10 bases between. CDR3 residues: CASSLDLAGYNEQFF. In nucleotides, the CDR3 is TGCGCCAGCAGCTTGGATCTAGCAGGCTACAATGAGCAGTTCTTC.

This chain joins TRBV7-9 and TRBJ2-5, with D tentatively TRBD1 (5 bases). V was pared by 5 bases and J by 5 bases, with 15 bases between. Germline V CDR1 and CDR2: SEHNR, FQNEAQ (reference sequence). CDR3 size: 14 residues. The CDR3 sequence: CASSPGAASETQYF. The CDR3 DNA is TGTGCCAGCAGCCCTGGGGCCGCATCGGAGACCCAGTACTTC.

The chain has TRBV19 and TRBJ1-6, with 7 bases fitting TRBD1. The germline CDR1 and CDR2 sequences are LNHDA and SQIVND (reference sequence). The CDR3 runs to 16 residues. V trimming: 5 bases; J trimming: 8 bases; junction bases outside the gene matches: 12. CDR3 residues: CASSPRGPGGDSPLHF. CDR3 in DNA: TGTGCCAGTAGTCCGAGGGGGCCGGGAGGGGATTCACCCCTCCACTTT. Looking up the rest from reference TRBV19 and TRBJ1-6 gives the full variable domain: DGGITQSPKYLFRKEGQNVTLSCEQNLNHDAMYWYRQDPGQGLRLIYYSQIVNDFQKGDIAEGYSVSREKKESFPLTVTSAQKNPTAFYLCASSPRGPGGDSPLHFGNGTRLTVT.